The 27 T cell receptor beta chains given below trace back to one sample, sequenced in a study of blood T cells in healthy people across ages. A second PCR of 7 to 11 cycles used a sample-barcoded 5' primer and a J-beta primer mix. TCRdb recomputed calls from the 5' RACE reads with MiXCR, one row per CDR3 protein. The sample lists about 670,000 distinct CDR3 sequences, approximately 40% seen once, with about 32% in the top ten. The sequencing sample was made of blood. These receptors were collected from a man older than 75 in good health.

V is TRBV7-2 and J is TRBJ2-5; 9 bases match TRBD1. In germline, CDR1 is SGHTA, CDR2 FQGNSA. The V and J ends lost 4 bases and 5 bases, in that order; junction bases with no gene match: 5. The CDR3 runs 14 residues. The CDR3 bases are TGTGCCAGCAGCTCTGACAGGGGGAGTGAGACCCAGTACTTC. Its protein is CASSSDRGSETQYF.

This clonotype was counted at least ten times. The CDR3 loop reads CSAGWASYEQYF. DNA of the CDR3: TGCAGCGCTGGGTGGGCCTCCTACGAGCAGTACTTC. The chain recombines TRBV29-1 with TRBJ2-7; D gene uncertain. Germline lookup yields CDR1 SQVTM and CDR2 ANQGSEA. The V end lost 7 bases, the J end lost 0 bases, and 10 bases lay between the germline ends. The CDR3 is 12 residues long.

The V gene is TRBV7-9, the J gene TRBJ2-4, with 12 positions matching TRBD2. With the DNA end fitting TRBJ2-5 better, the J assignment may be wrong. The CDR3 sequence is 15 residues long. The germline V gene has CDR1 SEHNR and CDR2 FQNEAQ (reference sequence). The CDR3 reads CASSPRLAGVETQYF. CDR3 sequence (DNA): TGTGCCAGCAGCCCCCGACTAGCGGGAGTAGAGACCCAGTACTTC.

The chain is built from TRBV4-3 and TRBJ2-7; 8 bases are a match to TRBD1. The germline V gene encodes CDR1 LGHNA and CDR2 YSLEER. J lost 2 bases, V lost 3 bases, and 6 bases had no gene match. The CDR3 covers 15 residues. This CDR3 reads CASSQGQEATYEQYF. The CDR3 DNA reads TGCGCCAGCAGCCAGGGACAGGAGGCGACCTACGAGCAGTACTTC.

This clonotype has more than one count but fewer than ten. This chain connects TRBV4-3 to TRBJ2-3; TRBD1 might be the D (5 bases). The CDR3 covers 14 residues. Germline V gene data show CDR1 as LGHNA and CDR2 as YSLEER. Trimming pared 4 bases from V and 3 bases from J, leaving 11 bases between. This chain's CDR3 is CASSLQPGTDTQYF. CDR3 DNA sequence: TGCGCCAGCAGCCTCCAGCCAGGGACAGATACGCAGTATTTT.

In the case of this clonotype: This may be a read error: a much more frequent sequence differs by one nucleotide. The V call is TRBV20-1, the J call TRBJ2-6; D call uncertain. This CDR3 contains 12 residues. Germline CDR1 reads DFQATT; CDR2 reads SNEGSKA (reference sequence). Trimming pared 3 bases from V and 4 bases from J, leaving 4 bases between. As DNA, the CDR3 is TGCAGTGCTAGTCTGGGGGCCAACGTCCTGACTTTC. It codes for CSASLGANVLTF.

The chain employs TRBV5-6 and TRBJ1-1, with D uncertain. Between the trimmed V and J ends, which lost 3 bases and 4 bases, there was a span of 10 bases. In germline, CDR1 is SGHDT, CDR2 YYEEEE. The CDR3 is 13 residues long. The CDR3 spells CASSSSSGTEAFF. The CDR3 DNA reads TGTGCCAGCAGCTCCTCCAGTGGCACTGAAGCTTTCTTT.

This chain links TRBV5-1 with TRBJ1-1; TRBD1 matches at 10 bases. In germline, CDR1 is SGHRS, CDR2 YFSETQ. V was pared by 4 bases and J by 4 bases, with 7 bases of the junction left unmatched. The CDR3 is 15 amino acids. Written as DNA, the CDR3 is TGCGCCAGCAGCCCACCGGGACAGGGGAGCACTGAAGCTTTCTTT. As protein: CASSPPGQGSTEAFF.

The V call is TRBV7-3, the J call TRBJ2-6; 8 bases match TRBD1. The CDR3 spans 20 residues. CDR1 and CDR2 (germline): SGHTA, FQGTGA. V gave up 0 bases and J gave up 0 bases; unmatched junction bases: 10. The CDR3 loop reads CASSLTRGTGSYSGANVLTF. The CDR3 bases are TGTGCCAGCAGCTTAACGCGAGGGACAGGATCATACTCTGGGGCCAACGTCCTGACTTTC.

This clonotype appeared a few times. CDR3 residues: CASSRRTSGRRTQGETQYF. The DNA of the CDR3 is TGCGCCAGCAGCCGACGGACTAGCGGGAGGAGGACCCAGGGGGAGACCCAGTACTTC. This chain links TRBV5-1 with TRBJ2-5; the match to TRBD2 covers 14 bases. Germline CDR1 is SGHRS and CDR2 is YFSETQ. This CDR3 spans 19 amino acids. J was trimmed by 5 bases and V by 4 bases; bases with no gene match: 16.

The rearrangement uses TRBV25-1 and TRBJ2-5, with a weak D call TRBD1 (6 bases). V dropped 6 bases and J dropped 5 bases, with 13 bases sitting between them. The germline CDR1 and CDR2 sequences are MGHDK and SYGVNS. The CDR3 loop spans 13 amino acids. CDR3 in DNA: TGTGCCAGCAGGGGTACAGGGAAGGAGACCCAGTACTTC. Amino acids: CASRGTGKETQYF. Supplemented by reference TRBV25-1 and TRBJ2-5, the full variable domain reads EADIYQTPRYLVIGTGKKITLECSQTMGHDKMYWYQQDPGMELHLIHYSYGVNSTEKGDLSSESTVSRIRTEHFPLTLESARPSHTSQYLCASRGTGKETQYFGPGTRLLVL.

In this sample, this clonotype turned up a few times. The CDR3 loop reads CASSLVGGSPKRGAQYF. CDR3 sequence (DNA): TGCGCCAGCAGCTTGGTAGGCGGCAGTCCCAAGAGGGGGGCGCAGTATTTT. The chain couples TRBV5-1 to TRBJ2-3; D is possibly TRBD1 or TRBD2 (6 bases each). CDR1 and CDR2 from the germline V gene are SGHRS and YFSETQ. There are 17 residues in the CDR3. Between the trimmed V and J ends, which lost 0 bases and 10 bases, there was a span of 24 bases.

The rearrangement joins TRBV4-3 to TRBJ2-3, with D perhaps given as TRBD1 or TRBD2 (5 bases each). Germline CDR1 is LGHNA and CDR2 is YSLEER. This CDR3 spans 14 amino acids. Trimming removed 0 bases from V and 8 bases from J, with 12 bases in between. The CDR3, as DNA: TGCGCCAGCAGCCAAGATTGGGGGACGGGTACGCAGTATTTT. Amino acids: CASSQDWGTGTQYF.

The CDR3: CASSPAGGAGETQYF. In nucleotides, the CDR3 is TGTGCCAGCAGCCCCGCCGGGGGGGCCGGAGAGACCCAGTACTTC. The chain combines TRBV11-2 with TRBJ2-5; 8 bases line up with TRBD2. V was clipped by 5 bases and J by 4 bases; unmatched bases: 9. Per the germline V gene, CDR1 is SGHAT and CDR2 is FQNNGV. CDR3 length: 15 residues.

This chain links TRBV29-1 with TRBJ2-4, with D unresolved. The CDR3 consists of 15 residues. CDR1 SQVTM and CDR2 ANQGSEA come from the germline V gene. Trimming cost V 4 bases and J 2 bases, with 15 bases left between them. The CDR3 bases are TGCAGCGTTGCAGATCACCGCGGAACCAAAAACATTCAGTACTTC. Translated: CSVADHRGTKNIQYF.

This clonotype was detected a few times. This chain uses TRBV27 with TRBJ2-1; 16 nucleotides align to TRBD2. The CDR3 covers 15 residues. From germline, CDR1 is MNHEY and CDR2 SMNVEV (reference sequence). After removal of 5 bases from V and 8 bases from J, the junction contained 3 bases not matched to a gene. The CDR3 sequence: CASSTGTSGGDEQFF. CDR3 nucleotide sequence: TGTGCCAGCAGTACCGGGACTAGCGGGGGGGATGAGCAGTTCTTC.

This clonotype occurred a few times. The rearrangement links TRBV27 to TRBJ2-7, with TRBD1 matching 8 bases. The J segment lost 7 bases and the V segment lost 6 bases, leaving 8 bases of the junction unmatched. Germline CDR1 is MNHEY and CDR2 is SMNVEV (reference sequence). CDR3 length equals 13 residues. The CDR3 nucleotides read TGTGCCAGCAGCCCCTCCCGGGACAGGGAGCAGTACTTC. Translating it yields CASSPSRDREQYF.

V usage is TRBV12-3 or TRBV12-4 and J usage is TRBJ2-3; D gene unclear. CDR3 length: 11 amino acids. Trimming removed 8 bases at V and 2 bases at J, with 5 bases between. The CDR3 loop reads CASLHTDTQYF. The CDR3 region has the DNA TGTGCCAGCCTACACACAGATACGCAGTATTTT.

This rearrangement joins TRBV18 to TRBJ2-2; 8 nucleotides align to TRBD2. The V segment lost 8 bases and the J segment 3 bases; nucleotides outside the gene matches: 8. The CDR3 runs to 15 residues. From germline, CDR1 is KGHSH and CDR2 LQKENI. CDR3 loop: CASQISGTDTGELFF. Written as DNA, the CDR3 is TGTGCCAGCCAGATTAGCGGGACCGACACCGGGGAGCTGTTTTTT.

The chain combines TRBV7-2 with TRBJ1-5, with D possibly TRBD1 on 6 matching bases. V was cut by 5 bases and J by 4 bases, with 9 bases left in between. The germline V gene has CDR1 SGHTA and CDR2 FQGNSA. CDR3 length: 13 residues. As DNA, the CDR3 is TGTGCCAGCAGCACTCAGGGGAATCAGCCCCAGCATTTT. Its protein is CASSTQGNQPQHF.

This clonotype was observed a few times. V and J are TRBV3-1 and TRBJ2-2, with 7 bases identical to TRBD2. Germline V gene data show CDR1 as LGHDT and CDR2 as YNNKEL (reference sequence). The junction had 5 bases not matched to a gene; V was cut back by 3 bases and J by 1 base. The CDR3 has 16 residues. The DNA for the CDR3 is TGTGCCAGCAGCCATGGTCGGGGGGAGAACACCGGGGAGCTGTTTTTT. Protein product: CASSHGRGENTGELFF.

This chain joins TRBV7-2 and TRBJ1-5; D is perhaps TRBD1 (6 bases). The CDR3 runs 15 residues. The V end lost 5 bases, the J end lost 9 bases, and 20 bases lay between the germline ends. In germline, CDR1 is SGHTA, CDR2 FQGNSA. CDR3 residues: CASSGSGTRDMPQHF. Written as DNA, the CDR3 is TGTGCCAGCAGCGGCTCCGGGACAAGGGATATGCCCCAGCATTTT.

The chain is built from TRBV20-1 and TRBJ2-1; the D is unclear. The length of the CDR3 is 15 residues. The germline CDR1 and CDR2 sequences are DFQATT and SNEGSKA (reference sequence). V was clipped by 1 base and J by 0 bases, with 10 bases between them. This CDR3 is CSARGTAASYNEQFF. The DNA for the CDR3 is TGCAGTGCTAGAGGGACGGCTGCCTCCTACAATGAGCAGTTCTTC.

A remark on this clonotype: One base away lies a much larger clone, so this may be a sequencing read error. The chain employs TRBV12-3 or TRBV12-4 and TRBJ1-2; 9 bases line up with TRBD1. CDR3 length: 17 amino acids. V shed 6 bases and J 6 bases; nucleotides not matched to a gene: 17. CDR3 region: CASSQKGQGSFLHGYTF. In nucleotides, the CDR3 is TGTGCCAGCAGCCAAAAGGGACAGGGAAGTTTCCTCCATGGCTACACCTTC.

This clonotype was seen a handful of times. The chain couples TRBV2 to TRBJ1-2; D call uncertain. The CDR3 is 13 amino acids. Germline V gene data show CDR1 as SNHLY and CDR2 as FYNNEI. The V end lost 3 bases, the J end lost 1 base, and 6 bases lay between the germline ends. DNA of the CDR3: TGTGCCAGCAGTGAGGAATTTAACTATGGCTACACCTTC. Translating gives CASSEEFNYGYTF.

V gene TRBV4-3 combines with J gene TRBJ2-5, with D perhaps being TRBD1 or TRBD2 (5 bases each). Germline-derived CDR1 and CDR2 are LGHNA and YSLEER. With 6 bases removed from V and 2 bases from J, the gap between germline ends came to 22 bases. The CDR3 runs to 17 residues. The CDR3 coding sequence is TGCGCCAGCAGACTCCTGGGACGAAGGGGTAGGCAAGAGACCCAGTACTTC. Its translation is CASRLLGRRGRQETQYF.

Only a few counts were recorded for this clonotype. CDR3 nucleotides: TGTGCCAGCAACGCACAGGGAAGCAACTATGGCTACACCTTC. This codes for CASNAQGSNYGYTF. The chain carries TRBV7-2 and TRBJ1-2; a weak D match, TRBD1 (6 bases). V lost 7 bases, J lost 2 bases, and 14 bases lay in between. This CDR3 contains 14 residues. Germline V gene lookup returns CDR1 SGHTA and CDR2 FQGNSA.